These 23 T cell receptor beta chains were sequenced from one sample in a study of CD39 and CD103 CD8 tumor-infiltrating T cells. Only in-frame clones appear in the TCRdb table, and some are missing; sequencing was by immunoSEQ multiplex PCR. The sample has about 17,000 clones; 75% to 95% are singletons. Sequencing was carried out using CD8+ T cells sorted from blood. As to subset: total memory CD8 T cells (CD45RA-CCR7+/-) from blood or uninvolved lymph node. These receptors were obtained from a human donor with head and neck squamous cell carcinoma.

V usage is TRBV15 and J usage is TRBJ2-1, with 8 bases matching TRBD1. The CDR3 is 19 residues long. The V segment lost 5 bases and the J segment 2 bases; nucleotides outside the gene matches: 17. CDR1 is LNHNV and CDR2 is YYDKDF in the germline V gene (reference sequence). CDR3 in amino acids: CATSPGQGASRRPYNEQFF. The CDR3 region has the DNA TGTGCCACCAGCCCAGGCCAGGGGGCGTCGCGTCGTCCCTACAATGAGCAGTTCTTC.

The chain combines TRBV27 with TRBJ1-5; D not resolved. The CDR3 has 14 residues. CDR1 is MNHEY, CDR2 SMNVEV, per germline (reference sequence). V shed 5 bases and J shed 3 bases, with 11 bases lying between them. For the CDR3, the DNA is TGTGCCAGCAGTCTAGGAGGTATCAATCAGCCCCAGCATTTT. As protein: CASSLGGINQPQHF.

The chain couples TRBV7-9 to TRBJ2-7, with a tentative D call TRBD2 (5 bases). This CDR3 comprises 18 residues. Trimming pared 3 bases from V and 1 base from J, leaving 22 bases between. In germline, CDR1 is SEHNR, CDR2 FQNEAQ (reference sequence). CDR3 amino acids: CASSFTIMDSKDSYEQYF. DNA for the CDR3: TGTGCCAGCAGCTTCACTATAATGGACTCAAAAGATTCCTACGAGCAGTACTTC.

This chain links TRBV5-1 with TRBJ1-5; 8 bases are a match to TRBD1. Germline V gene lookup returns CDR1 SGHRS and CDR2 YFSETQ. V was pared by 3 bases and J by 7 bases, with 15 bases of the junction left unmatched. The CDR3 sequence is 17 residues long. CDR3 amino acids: CASSSGQGGEVGQPQHF. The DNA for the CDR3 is TGCGCCAGCAGCTCTGGACAGGGTGGGGAAGTCGGGCAGCCCCAGCATTTT.

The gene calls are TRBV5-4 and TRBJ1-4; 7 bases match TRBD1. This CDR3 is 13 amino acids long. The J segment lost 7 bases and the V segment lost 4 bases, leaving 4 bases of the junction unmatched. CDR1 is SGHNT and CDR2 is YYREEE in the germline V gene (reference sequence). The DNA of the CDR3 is TGTGCCAGCAGCCCCCGGGACAGTGAAAAACTGTTTTTT. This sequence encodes CASSPRDSEKLFF.

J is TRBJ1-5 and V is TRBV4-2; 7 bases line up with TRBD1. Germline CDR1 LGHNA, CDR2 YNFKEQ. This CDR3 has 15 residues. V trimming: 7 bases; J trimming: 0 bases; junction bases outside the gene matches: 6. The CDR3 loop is CASTAGGYSNQPQHF. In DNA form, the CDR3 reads TGTGCCAGCACGGCAGGGGGGTATAGCAATCAGCCCCAGCATTTT.

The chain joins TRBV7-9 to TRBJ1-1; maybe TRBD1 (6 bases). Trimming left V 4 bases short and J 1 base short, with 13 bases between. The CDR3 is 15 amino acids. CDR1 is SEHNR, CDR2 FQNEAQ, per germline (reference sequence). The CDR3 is CASSSLQGPNTEAFF. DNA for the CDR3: TGTGCCAGCAGCTCATTACAGGGCCCGAACACTGAAGCTTTCTTT.

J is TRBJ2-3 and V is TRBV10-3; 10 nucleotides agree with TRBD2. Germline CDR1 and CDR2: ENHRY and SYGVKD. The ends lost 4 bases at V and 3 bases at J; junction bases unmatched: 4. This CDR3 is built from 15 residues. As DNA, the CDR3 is TGTGCCATCAGTGTCAGCGGGGGGGCAACAGATACGCAGTATTTT. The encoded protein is CAISVSGGATDTQYF.

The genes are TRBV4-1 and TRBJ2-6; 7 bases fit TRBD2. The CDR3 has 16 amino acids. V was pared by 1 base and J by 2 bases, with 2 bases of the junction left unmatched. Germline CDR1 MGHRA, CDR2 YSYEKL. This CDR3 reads CASSQGEGPGANVLTF. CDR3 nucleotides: TGCGCCAGCAGCCAAGGGGAGGGACCTGGGGCCAACGTCCTGACTTTC.

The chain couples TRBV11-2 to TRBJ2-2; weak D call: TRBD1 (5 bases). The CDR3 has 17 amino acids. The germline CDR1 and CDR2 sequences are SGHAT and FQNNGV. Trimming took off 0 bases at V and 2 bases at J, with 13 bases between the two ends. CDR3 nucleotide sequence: TGTGCCAGCAGCTTAGATAGCTGGGGCCGAAACACCGGGGAGCTGTTTTTT. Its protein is CASSLDSWGRNTGELFF.

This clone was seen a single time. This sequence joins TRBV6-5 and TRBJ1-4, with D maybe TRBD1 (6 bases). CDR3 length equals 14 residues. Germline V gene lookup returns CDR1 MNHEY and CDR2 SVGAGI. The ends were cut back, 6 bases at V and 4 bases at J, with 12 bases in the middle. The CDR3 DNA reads TGTGCCAGCAGCACGGACAGAAATAATGAAAAACTGTTTTTT. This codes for CASSTDRNNEKLFF.

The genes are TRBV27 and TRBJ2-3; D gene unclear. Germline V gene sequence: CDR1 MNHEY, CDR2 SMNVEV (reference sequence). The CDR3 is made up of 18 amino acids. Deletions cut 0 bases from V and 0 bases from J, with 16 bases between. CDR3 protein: CASSLSGWRPLSTDTQYF. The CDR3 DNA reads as TGTGCCAGCAGTTTATCCGGGTGGCGGCCCCTTAGCACAGATACGCAGTATTTT.

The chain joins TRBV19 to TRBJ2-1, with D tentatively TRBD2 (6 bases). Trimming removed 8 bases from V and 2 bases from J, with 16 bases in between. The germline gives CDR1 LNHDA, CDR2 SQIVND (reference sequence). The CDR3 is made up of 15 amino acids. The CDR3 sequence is CASGTQGWTYNEQFF. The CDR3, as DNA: TGTGCCAGTGGGACTCAGGGTTGGACCTACAATGAGCAGTTCTTC.

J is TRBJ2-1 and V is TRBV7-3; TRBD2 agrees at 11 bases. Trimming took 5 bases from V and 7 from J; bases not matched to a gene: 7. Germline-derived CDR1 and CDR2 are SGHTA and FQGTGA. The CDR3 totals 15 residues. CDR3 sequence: CASSLETSGINEQFF. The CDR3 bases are TGTGCCAGCAGCCTAGAGACTAGCGGGATAAATGAGCAGTTCTTC.

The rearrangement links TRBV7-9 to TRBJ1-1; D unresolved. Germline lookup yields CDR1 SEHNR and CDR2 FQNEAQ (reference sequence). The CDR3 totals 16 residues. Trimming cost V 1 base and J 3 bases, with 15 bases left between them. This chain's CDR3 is CASSLVGLGGDTEAFF. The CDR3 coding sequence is TGTGCCAGCAGCTTAGTCGGGTTGGGAGGAGACACTGAAGCTTTCTTT. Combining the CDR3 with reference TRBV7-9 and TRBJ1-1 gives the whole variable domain DTGVSQNPRHKITKRGQNVTFRCDPISEHNRLYWYRQTLGQGPEFLTYFQNEAQLEKSRLLSDRFSAERPKGSFSTLEIQRTEQGDSAMYLCASSLVGLGGDTEAFFGQGTRLTVV.

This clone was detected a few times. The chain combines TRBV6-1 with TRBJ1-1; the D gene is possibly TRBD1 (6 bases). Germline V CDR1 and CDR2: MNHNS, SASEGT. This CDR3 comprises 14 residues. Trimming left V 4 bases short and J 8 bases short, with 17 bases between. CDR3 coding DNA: TGTGCCAGCAGTGCCATGTTAAGGACAGCAGAAGCTTTCTTT. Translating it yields CASSAMLRTAEAFF.

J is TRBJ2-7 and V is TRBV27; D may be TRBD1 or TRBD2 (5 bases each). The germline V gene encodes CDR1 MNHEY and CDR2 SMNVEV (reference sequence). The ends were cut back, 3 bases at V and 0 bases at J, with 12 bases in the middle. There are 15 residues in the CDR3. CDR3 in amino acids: CASSFRGFNSYEQYF. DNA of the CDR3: TGTGCCAGCAGTTTTCGGGGCTTTAACTCCTACGAGCAGTACTTC.

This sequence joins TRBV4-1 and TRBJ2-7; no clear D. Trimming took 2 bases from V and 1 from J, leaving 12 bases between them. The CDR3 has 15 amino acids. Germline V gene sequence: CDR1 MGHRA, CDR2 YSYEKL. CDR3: CASSQNLQNSYEQYF. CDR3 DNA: TGCGCCAGCAGCCAAAACCTCCAAAATTCCTACGAGCAGTACTTC.

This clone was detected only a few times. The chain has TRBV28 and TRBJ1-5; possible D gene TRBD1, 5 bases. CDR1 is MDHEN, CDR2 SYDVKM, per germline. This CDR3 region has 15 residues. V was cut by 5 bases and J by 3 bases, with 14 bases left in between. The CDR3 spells CASSRGGGDNQPQHF. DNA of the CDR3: TGTGCCAGCAGTCGGGGTGGGGGTGACAATCAGCCCCAGCATTTT.

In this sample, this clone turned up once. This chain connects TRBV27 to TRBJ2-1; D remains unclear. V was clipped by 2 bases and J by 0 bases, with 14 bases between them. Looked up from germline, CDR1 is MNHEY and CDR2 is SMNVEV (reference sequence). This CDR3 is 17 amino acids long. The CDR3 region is CASSLTAAVSSYNEQFF. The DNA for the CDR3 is TGTGCCAGCAGTTTAACGGCAGCCGTAAGCTCCTACAATGAGCAGTTCTTC.

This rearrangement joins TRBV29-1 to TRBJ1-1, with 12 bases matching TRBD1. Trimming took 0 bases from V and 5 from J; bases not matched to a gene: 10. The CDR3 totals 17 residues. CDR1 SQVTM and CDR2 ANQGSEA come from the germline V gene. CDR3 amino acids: CSVEDVGTGGMRTEAFF. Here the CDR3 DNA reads TGCAGCGTTGAAGACGTCGGGACAGGGGGCATGAGGACTGAAGCTTTCTTT.

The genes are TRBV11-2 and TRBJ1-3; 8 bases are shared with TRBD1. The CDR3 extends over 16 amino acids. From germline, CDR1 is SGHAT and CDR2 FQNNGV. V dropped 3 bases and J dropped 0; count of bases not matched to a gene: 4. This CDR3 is CASSFGTGRSGNTIYF. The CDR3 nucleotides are TGTGCCAGCAGCTTTGGGACAGGACGCTCTGGAAACACCATATATTTT. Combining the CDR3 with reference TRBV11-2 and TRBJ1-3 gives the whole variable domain EAGVAQSPRYKIIEKRQSVAFWCNPISGHATLYWYQQILGQGPKLLIQFQNNGVVDDSQLPKDRFSAERLKGVDSTLKIQPAKLEDSAVYLCASSFGTGRSGNTIYFGEGSWLTVV.

CDR3 region: CASSMVGGGTEAFF. CDR3 nucleotides: TGTGCCAGTAGTATGGTGGGTGGGGGCACTGAAGCTTTCTTT. The rearrangement uses TRBV19 and TRBJ1-1; D is possibly TRBD1 (5 bases). Trimming cost V 3 bases and J 4 bases, with 12 bases left between them. This CDR3 spans 14 amino acids. CDR1 and CDR2 (germline): LNHDA, SQIVND (reference sequence).